The T cell receptor (beta chain) described here comes from a study of OX40 agonist ivuxolimab in advanced cancers. TCRdb's copy holds only in-frame clones and misses some; the assay was immunoSEQ multiplex PCR. The sample has around 71,000 clones; 75% to 85% are singletons. With V trimmed by 5 bases and J by 1 base, 6 bases remained unmatched. CDR3 length: 16 amino acids. Germline V CDR1 and CDR2: MNHEY, SMNVEV (reference sequence). This clone was counted only a few times. The material sequenced was CD4+ or CD8+ T cells sorted from blood, taken in a trial of the OX40 agonist ivuxolimab. This receptor was identified in an adult with an advanced solid tumor such as melanoma, head and neck, liver or kidney cancer. V and J are TRBV27 and TRBJ1-5; 9 positions agree with TRBD1. The DNA for the CDR3 is TGTGCCAGCAGTCCCCTAGGACAGGGGAGCAATCAGCCCCAGCATTTT. Translated, it gives CASSPLGQGSNQPQHF.